This T cell receptor (beta chain) was sequenced in a study of control samples from healthy donors and cancer patients. Data came from immunoSEQ multiplex PCR; TCRdb stores just in-frame clones and leaves some out. The table shows 210,000 or so clones, with around 90% occurring only once. CDR3 length equals 15 residues. Germline-derived CDR1 and CDR2 are SEHNR and FQNEAQ (reference sequence). With 4 bases removed from V and 1 base from J, the gap between germline ends came to 11 bases. The clonotype originates from a man aged 25-45 years in good health. Sequenced material: blood. The gene calls are TRBV7-9 and TRBJ2-1; D is perhaps TRBD2 (5 bases). CDR3 protein: CASSSTRDSYNEQFF. CDR3 nucleotides: TGTGCCAGCAGCTCAACCCGGGATTCCTACAATGAGCAGTTCTTC.